The entry below gives a single T cell receptor beta chain sequence along with its context. Its antigen is unknown. The study isolated at least 6 million PBMCs from each sample. Per individual sample, total RNA of at least 5 micrograms was extracted. The source of the sample is a study of blood T cells in healthy people across ages. Study observations and caveats: Across the age range, TCR beta diversity per million T cells fell in a roughly linear way.

The CDR3 runs 13 residues. The germline V and J ends were trimmed by 9 bases and 1 base, with 12 bases remaining between them. The germline V gene has CDR1 MNHEY and CDR2 SVGAGI. The authors ran a second PCR of roughly 6 to 12 cycles using a sample-barcoded 5' primer and a J-beta primer mix. The study obtained at least 3 million CDR3-containing paired-end reads from every sample. TCRdb re-derived calls from the 5' RACE reads in MiXCR, one entry per CDR3 protein. This sample has over 1.5 million distinct CDR3 sequences, with roughly 52% found just once. This receptor was taken from a woman in her 40s in good health. What was sequenced was blood. V is TRBV6-5 and J is TRBJ1-1; tentatively, D is TRBD1 (5 bases). CDR3 sequence: CASKMGGNTEAFF. The CDR3 DNA follows: TGTGCCAGTAAAATGGGGGGGAACACTGAAGCTTTCTTT.